This T cell receptor (beta chain) was retrieved from a study of naive and memory T cell subsets. General study results and limits: Gini index rose across naive, CM, EM and EMRA in CD4 and CD8. Over 85% of naive TCR sequences appeared only once, unlike memory subsets. No ground truth validated the naive and memory repertoire findings.

The beta constant-region primer was an equimolar mix of two oligonucleotides covering TRBC1 and TRBC2. Nested alpha and beta constant-region primers with the SP2 primer drove four PCR rounds on ligated cDNA. Ligation attached a single-stranded oligonucleotide with a 12-nucleotide UMI and the SP2 primer to the cDNA 3' end. TCRdb used MiXCR to reprocess the UMI-ligation and nested PCR reads, holding one entry per CDR3 protein. This table holds roughly 130,000 distinct CDR3 sequences, 36% found once. A note on this clonotype: As yet, its antigen is unknown.

The CDR3 length is 14 residues. Germline CDR1 reads MNHNS; CDR2 reads SASEGT. The V gene lost 8 bases and the J gene lost 2 bases, with 15 bases spanning the gap. Sequencing input: central memory CD4+ T cells from blood. J is TRBJ1-1 and V is TRBV6-1, with TRBD1 as a possible D gene (6 bases). The origin of this receptor is a human donor in good health. As DNA, the CDR3 is TGTGCCAGCGAGCGGGGGGCTTTTAACACTGAAGCTTTCTTT. This gives the protein CASERGAFNTEAFF.